This T cell receptor (beta chain) was obtained from a study of tumor-infiltrating lymphocytes in glioblastoma multiforme. Overall study results and limits: Clone frequencies may be distorted by unequal TCR transcripts per cell.

Three nested ARM-PCR rounds with V-beta and C-beta primers built TCRB libraries. A C-beta primer primed TCRB cDNA from 0.5 ug RNA. These TCRB libraries lack any described unique molecular identifiers. TCRdb recomputed calls from the multiplex PCR reads with MiXCR, one row per CDR3 protein. The table shows about 15,000 distinct CDR3 sequences, with about 67% occurring only once. The CDR3 totals 15 residues. Germline V gene lookup returns CDR1 MGHRA and CDR2 YSYEKL. V was cut by 8 bases and J by 9 bases, with 20 bases left in between. For this clonotype: Antigen unknown.

Sequencing was done on a sample of brain tumor tissue. The clonotype originates from a male donor with glioblastoma. The V call is TRBV4-1, the J call TRBJ1-6; D is ambiguous. In DNA, the CDR3 is TGCGCCAGCCAAAACCGGGCATCTGTGGCTTCACCCCTCCACTTT. It yields the protein CASQNRASVASPLHF.